The rows below give T cell receptor beta chains drawn from one sample of a study of control samples from healthy donors and cancer patients. TCRdb's copy holds only in-frame clones and misses some; the assay was immunoSEQ multiplex PCR. The sample contains around 200,000 clones, about 93% of which appear only once. Sequencing used blood. These receptors all come from a man in his fifties or sixties in good health. The CDR3 runs from the conserved cysteine through the conserved F or W. The order of the fields is clone size, V gene, D gene, J gene, CDR3 DNA, CDR3 protein. The D gene is left open where the match is weak. Some rows mark clone size as missing; the rest say once, few, many or name a class of expanded clone.

>.|TRBV3-1/TRBV3-2|.|TRBJ1-2
TGTGCCAGCAGCCAAGCGGGCGGAGGGACGTATGGCTACACCTTC
CASSQAGGGTYGYTF
>.|TRBV19|.|TRBJ1-4
TGTGCCAGTAGTACGGACCTGGAGTCGGATAAACTGTTTTTT
CASSTDLESDKLFF
>.|TRBV5-1|.|TRBJ2-3
TGCGCCAGCAGCCTGTCCGGGACCCCTACTAGCACAGATACGCAGTATTTT
CASSLSGTPTSTDTQYF
>.|TRBV18|TRBD1|TRBJ2-2
TGTGCCAGCTCACCAATACAGGGGGCCGACACCGGGGAGCTGTTTTTT
CASSPIQGADTGELFF
>.|TRBV2|.|TRBJ1-2
TGTGCCAGCAGTGAGCGGAGTTATGGCTACACCTTC
CASSERSYGYTF
>once|TRBV19|TRBD1|TRBJ2-3
TGTGCCAGTAGTCCCTCGACAGGGGGTGGCACAGATACGCAGTATTTT
CASSPSTGGGTDTQYF
>.|TRBV5-1|TRBD1|TRBJ1-1
TGCGCCAGCAGTATACCAGGGGGCGAAGCTTTCTTT
CASSIPGGEAFF
>.|TRBV18|.|TRBJ2-2
TGTGCCAGCTCACCCTATACCGGGGAGCTGTTTTTT
CASSPYTGELFF
>.|TRBV7-9|.|TRBJ1-2
TGTGCCAGCAGCTTAGGGGACGGAGCCTATGGCTACACCTTC
CASSLGDGAYGYTF
>.|TRBV7-3|.|TRBJ2-7
TGTGCCAGCAGCTTAACGGACGAGCAGTACTTC
CASSLTDEQYF